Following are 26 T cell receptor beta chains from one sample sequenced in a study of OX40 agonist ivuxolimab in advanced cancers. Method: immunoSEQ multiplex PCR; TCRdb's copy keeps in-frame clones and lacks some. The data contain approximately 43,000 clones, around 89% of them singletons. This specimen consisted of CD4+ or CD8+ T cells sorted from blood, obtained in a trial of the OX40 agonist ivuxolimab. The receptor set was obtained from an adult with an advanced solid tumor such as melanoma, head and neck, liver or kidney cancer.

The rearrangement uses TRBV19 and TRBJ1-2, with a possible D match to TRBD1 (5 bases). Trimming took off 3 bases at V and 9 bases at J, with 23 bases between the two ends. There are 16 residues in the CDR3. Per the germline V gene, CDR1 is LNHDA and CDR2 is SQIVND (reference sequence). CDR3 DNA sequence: TGTGCCAGTAGTATTCTTCGGGGTGGGGACCGTTTTAGCTACACCTTC. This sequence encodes CASSILRGGDRFSYTF.

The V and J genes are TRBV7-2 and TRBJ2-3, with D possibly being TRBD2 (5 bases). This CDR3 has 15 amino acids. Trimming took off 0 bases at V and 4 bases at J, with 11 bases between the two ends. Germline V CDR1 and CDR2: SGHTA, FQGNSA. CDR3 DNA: TGTGCCAGCAGCTTAGCCCCGGGGTCGGCAGATACGCAGTATTTT. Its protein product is CASSLAPGSADTQYF.

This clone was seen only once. The CDR3 region has the DNA TGTGCCAGCAGCCTTACAGGGGTTTTCCAAAATGAGCAGTTCTTC. Protein sequence: CASSLTGVFQNEQFF. The chain has TRBV7-3 and TRBJ2-1; the match to TRBD1 covers 7 bases. V was clipped by 5 bases and J by 7 bases; unmatched bases: 11. The CDR3 is 15 amino acids. Germline lookup yields CDR1 SGHTA and CDR2 FQGTGA. The whole variable domain, filled in from reference TRBV7-3 and TRBJ2-1, reads GAGVSQTPSNKVTEKGKYVELRCDPISGHTALYWYRQSLGQGPEFLIYFQGTGAADDSGLPNDRFFAVRPEGSVSTLKIQRTERGDSAVYLCASSLTGVFQNEQFFGPGTRLTVL.

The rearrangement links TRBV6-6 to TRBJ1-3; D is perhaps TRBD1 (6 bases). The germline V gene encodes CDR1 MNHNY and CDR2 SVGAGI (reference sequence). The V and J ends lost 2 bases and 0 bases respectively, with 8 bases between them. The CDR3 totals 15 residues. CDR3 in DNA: TGTGCCAGCAGTTACGTGGGGGCCTCTGGAAACACCATATATTTT. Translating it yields CASSYVGASGNTIYF.

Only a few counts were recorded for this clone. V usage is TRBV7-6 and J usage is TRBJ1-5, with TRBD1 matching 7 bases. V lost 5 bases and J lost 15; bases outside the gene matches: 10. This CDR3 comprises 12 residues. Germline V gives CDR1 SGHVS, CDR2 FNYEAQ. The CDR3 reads CASSLRDSVTHF. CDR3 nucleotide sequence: TGTGCCAGCAGCCTAAGGGACAGCGTAACGCATTTT.

The CDR3 spells CASGPLILDRGRRGNTIYF. In DNA, the CDR3 is TGTGCCAGCGGACCTCTCATATTGGACAGGGGGCGACGGGGAAACACCATATATTTT. The chain couples TRBV7-2 to TRBJ1-3; TRBD1 agrees at 11 bases. The V gene's germline CDR1 is SGHTA and CDR2 FQGNSA. V gave up 8 bases and J gave up 4 bases; unmatched junction bases: 19. The CDR3 is 19 residues long.

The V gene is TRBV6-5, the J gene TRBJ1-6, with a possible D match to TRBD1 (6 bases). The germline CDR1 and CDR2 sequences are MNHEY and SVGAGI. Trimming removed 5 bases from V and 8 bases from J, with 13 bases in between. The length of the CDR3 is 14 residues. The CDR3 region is CASSLDRLDSPLHF. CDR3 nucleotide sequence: TGTGCCAGCAGTCTAGACAGGCTTGATTCACCCCTCCACTTT.

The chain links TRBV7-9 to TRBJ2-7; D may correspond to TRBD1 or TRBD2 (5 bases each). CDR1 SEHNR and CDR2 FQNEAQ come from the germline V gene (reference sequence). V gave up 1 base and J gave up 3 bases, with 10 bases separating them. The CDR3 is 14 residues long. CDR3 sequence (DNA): TGTGCCAGCAGCTTAGGGGCAGGGAGCTACGAGCAGTACTTC. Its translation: CASSLGAGSYEQYF. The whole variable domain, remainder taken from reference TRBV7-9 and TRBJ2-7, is DTGVSQNPRHKITKRGQNVTFRCDPISEHNRLYWYRQTLGQGPEFLTYFQNEAQLEKSRLLSDRFSAERPKGSFSTLEIQRTEQGDSAMYLCASSLGAGSYEQYFGPGTRLTVT.

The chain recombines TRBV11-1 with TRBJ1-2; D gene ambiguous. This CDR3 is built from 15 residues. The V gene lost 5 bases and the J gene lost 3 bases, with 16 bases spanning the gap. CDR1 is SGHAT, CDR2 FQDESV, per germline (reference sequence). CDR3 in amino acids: CASSRLVGKDYGYTF. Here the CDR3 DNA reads TGTGCCAGCAGCCGCCTTGTGGGTAAAGACTATGGCTACACCTTC.

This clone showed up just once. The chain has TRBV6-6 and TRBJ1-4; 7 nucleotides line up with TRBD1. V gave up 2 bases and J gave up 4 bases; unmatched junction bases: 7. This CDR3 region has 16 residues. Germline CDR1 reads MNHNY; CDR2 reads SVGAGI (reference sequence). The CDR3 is CASSYGRDSSNEKLFF. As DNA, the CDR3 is TGTGCCAGCAGTTACGGCCGGGACAGTAGTAATGAAAAACTGTTTTTT.

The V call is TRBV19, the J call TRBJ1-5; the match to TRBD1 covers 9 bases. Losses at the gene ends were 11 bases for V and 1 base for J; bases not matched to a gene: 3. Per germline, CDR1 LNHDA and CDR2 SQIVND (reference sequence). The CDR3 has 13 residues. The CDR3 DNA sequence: TGTGCCTCAGACAGGGGGAGCAATCAGCCCCAGCATTTT. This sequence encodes CASDRGSNQPQHF.

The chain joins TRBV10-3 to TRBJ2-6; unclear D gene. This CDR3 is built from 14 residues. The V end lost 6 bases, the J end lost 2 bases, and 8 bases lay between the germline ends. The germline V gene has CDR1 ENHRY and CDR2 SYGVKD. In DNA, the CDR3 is TGTGCCATCAGCTCCCACCCTGGGGCCAACGTCCTGACTTTC. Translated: CAISSHPGANVLTF.

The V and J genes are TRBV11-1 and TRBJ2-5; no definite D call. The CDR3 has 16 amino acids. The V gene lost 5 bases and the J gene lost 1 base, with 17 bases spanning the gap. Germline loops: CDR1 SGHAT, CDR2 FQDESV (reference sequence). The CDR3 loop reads CASSQESSPLQETQYF. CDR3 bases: TGTGCCAGCAGCCAAGAGAGTAGCCCGCTCCAAGAGACCCAGTACTTC.

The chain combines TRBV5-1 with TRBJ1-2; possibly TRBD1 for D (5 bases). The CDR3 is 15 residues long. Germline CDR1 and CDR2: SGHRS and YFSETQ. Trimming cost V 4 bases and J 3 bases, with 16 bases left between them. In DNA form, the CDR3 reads TGCGCCAGCAGCCGAGGGGCAGGGAAGGACTATGGCTACACCTTC. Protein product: CASSRGAGKDYGYTF.

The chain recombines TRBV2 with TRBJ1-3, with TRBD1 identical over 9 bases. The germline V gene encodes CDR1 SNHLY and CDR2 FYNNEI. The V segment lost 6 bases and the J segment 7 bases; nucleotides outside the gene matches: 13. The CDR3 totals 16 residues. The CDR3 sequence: CASSSLRGQGTNTIYF. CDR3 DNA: TGTGCCAGCAGCTCCCTCCGAGGACAGGGGACGAACACCATATATTTT.

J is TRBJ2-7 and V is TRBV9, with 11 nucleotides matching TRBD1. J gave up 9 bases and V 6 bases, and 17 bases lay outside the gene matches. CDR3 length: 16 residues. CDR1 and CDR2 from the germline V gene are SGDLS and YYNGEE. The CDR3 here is CASTPSPGQGVDRQYF. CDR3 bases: TGTGCCAGCACCCCGAGTCCGGGACAGGGGGTTGATAGGCAGTACTTC.

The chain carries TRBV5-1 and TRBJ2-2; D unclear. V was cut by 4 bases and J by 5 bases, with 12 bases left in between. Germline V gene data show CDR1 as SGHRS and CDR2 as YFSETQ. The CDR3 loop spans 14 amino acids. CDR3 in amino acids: CASSRYSRTGELFF. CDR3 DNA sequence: TGCGCCAGCAGCAGGTACAGCAGAACCGGGGAGCTGTTTTTT.

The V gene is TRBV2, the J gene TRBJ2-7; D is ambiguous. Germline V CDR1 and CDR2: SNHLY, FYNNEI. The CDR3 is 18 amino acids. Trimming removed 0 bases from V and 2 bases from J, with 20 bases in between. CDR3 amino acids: CASSEALVSALTPYEQYF. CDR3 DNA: TGTGCCAGCAGTGAAGCGCTAGTGAGTGCCCTTACCCCCTACGAGCAGTACTTC.

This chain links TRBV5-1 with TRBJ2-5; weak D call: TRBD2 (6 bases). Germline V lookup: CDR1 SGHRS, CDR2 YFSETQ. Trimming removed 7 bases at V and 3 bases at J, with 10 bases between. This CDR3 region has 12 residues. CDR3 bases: TGCGCCAGCTCCCTAGCGAAAGAGACCCAGTACTTC. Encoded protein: CASSLAKETQYF.

The CDR3 nucleotides are TGTGCCAGCAGCACGGAGGCAACTAATGAAAAACTGTTTTTT. Translating it yields CASSTEATNEKLFF. The chain uses TRBV5-4 and TRBJ1-4; D uncertain. V shed 4 bases and J shed 0 bases, with 7 bases lying between them. This CDR3 has 14 residues. Germline CDR1 reads SGHNT; CDR2 reads YYREEE (reference sequence).

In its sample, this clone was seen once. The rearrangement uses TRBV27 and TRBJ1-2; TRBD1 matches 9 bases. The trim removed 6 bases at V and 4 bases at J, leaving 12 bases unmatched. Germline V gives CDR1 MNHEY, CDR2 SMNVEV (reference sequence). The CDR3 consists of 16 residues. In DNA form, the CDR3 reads TGTGCCAGCAGCCCTCGGTCCGGGACAGGGTTCTATGGCTACACCTTC. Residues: CASSPRSGTGFYGYTF.

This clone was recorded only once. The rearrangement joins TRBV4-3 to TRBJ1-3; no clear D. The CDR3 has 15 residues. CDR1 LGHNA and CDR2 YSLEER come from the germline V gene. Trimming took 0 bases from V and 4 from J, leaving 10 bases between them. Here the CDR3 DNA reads TGCGCCAGCAGCCAAGATTTTTCAGACGGAAACACCATATATTTT. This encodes CASSQDFSDGNTIYF.

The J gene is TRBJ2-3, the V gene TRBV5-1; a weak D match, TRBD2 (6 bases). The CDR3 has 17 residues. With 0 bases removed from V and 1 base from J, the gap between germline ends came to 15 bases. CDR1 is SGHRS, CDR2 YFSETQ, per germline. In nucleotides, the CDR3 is TGCGCCAGCAGCTTGGGGACTACCGCAGACCGCACAGATACGCAGTATTTT. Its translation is CASSLGTTADRTDTQYF.

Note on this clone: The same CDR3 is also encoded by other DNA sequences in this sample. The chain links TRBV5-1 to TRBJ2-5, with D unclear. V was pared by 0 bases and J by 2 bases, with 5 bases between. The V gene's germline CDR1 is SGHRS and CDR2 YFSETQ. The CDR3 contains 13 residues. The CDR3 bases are TGCGCCAGCAGCTTGGTAGGGCAAGAGACCCAGTACTTC. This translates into CASSLVGQETQYF.

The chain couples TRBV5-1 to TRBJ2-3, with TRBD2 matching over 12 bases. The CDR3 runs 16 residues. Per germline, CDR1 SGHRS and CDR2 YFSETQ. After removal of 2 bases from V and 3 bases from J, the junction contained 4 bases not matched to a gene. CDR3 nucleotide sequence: TGCGCCAGCAGCTTATCCACTAGCGGGGGGACAGATACGCAGTATTTT. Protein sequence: CASSLSTSGGTDTQYF.

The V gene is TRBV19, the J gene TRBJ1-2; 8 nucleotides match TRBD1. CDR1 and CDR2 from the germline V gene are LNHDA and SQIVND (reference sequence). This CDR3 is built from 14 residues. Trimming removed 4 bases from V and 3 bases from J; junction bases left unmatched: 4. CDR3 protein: CASSRQGRDYGYTF. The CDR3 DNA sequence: TGTGCCAGTAGTAGACAGGGGCGCGACTATGGCTACACCTTC.